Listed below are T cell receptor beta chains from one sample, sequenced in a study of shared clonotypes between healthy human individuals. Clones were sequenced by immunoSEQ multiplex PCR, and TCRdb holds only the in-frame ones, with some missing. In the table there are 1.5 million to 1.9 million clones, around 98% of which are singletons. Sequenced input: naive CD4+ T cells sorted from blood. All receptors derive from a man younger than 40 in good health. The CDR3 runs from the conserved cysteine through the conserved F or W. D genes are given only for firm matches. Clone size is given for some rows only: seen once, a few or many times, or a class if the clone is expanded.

CDR3 protein: CASSSPVDEQYF
CDR3 DNA: TGTGCCAGCAGTTCCCCGGTGGACGAGCAGTACTTC
J gene: TRBJ2-7
D gene: -
clone size: -
V gene: TRBV28

CDR3 protein: CASSFGQNYGYTF
CDR3 DNA: TGTGCCAGCAGTTTTGGACAGAACTATGGCTACACCTTC
J gene: TRBJ1-2
D gene: -
clone size: -
V gene: TRBV6-6

CDR3 protein: CASSYHAGGLYEQYF
CDR3 DNA: TGTGCCAGCAGTTACCATGCGGGAGGGCTTTACGAGCAGTACTTC
J gene: TRBJ2-7
D gene: TRBD2
clone size: -
V gene: TRBV6-5

CDR3 protein: CASSVVPSALYTDTQYF
CDR3 DNA: TGTGCCAGCAGCGTAGTCCCTAGCGCTTTATACACAGATACGCAGTATTTT
J gene: TRBJ2-3
D gene: -
clone size: -
V gene: TRBV9

CDR3 protein: CASSQEARGNNEQFF
CDR3 DNA: TGTGCCAGCAGCCAAGAGGCGAGGGGCAACAATGAGCAGTTCTTC
J gene: TRBJ2-1
D gene: -
clone size: -
V gene: TRBV4-2

CDR3 protein: CASSQAYQETQYF
CDR3 DNA: TGTGCCAGCAGCCAGGCTTACCAAGAGACCCAGTACTTC
J gene: TRBJ2-5
D gene: -
clone size: -
V gene: TRBV14

CDR3 protein: CASSLWAARGTYEQYF
CDR3 DNA: TGTGCCAGCAGCTTATGGGCAGCTAGGGGCACCTACGAGCAGTACTTC
J gene: TRBJ2-7
D gene: -
clone size: -
V gene: TRBV7-9

CDR3 protein: CASSEVRGQRSYEQYF
CDR3 DNA: TGTGCCAGCAGTGAAGTTCGGGGGCAACGTTCCTACGAGCAGTACTTC
J gene: TRBJ2-7
D gene: -
clone size: -
V gene: TRBV6-1

CDR3 protein: CSVDPPPVF
CDR3 DNA: TGCAGCGTTGACCCTCCCCCAGTCTTC
J gene: TRBJ2-1
D gene: -
clone size: -
V gene: TRBV29-1

CDR3 protein: CASSLGIGTRVNNEQFF
CDR3 DNA: TGTGCCAGCAGCTTAGGGATTGGGACTAGGGTCAACAATGAGCAGTTCTTC
J gene: TRBJ2-1
D gene: TRBD2
clone size: -
V gene: TRBV11-3

CDR3 protein: CASRGQGAVEQFF
CDR3 DNA: TGTGCCAGCAGGGGACAGGGGGCTGTTGAGCAGTTCTTC
J gene: TRBJ2-1
D gene: TRBD1
clone size: -
V gene: TRBV6-4

CDR3 protein: CASRQGAYQETQYF
CDR3 DNA: TGTGCCAGCAGACAAGGAGCGTACCAAGAGACCCAGTACTTC
J gene: TRBJ2-5
D gene: -
clone size: -
V gene: TRBV7-9

CDR3 protein: CASSVAGSGGNEQFF
CDR3 DNA: TGTGCCAGCAGCGTAGCCGGGTCCGGAGGGAATGAGCAGTTCTTC
J gene: TRBJ2-1
D gene: -
clone size: -
V gene: TRBV9

CDR3 protein: CASRKAAGVSYNEQFF
CDR3 DNA: TGTGCCAGTCGAAAGGCGGCGGGAGTCTCCTACAATGAGCAGTTCTTC
J gene: TRBJ2-1
D gene: TRBD2
clone size: -
V gene: TRBV19

CDR3 protein: CASSKEPGLMTDTQYF
CDR3 DNA: TGTGCCAGCAGCAAAGAACCGGGACTCATGACAGATACGCAGTATTTT
J gene: TRBJ2-3
D gene: -
clone size: -
V gene: TRBV5-4

CDR3 protein: CASSQKGINRDGEQFF
CDR3 DNA: TGTGCCAGCAGCCAAAAAGGGATTAACAGGGACGGTGAGCAGTTCTTC
J gene: TRBJ2-1
D gene: -
clone size: -
V gene: TRBV16

CDR3 protein: CASSVVSGRDNEQFF
CDR3 DNA: TGTGCCAGCAGCGTAGTTAGCGGGAGAGACAATGAGCAGTTCTTC
J gene: TRBJ2-1
D gene: TRBD2
clone size: -
V gene: TRBV9

CDR3 protein: CASSSWQLGRRNTDTQYF
CDR3 DNA: TGCGCCAGCAGCTCCTGGCAGCTTGGCAGGCGGAACACAGATACGCAGTATTTT
J gene: TRBJ2-3
D gene: -
clone size: -
V gene: TRBV5-1

CDR3 protein: CASGRGDTQYF
CDR3 DNA: TGCGCCAGCGGCCGGGGGGACACCCAGTACTTC
J gene: TRBJ2-5
D gene: TRBD2
clone size: -
V gene: TRBV5-1

CDR3 protein: CAIRDGTNYGYTF
CDR3 DNA: TGTGCCATCCGGGACGGGACTAACTATGGCTACACCTTC
J gene: TRBJ1-2
D gene: -
clone size: -
V gene: TRBV27

CDR3 protein: CASSAGLESTEAFF
CDR3 DNA: TGCGCCAGCAGCGCCGGTCTTGAGAGCACTGAAGCTTTCTTT
J gene: TRBJ1-1
D gene: -
clone size: once
V gene: TRBV5-1

CDR3 protein: CASSRLGGGDEQFF
CDR3 DNA: TGTGCCAGCAGTCGCCTGGGGGGCGGGGATGAGCAGTTCTTC
J gene: TRBJ2-1
D gene: -
clone size: -
V gene: TRBV28

CDR3 protein: CASSNRHTIQETQYF
CDR3 DNA: TGTGCCAGCAGCAACAGGCACACAATACAAGAGACCCAGTACTTC
J gene: TRBJ2-5
D gene: -
clone size: -
V gene: TRBV21-1

CDR3 protein: CASSQVLSNEQYF
CDR3 DNA: TGCGCCAGCAGCCAAGTACTGAGCAACGAGCAGTACTTC
J gene: TRBJ2-7
D gene: -
clone size: -
V gene: TRBV4-1

CDR3 protein: CAISVSQGASGTDTQYF
CDR3 DNA: TGTGCCATCAGTGTCTCACAGGGGGCGTCGGGCACAGATACGCAGTATTTT
J gene: TRBJ2-3
D gene: TRBD1
clone size: -
V gene: TRBV10-3

CDR3 protein: CASSLGSGGQGAWETQYF
CDR3 DNA: TGTGCCAGCAGCTTGGGGTCTGGCGGACAGGGGGCTTGGGAGACCCAGTACTTC
J gene: TRBJ2-5
D gene: TRBD1
clone size: -
V gene: TRBV5-4

CDR3 protein: CASSPGLRGETQYF
CDR3 DNA: TGTGCCAGCAGCCCCGGTCTGAGGGGTGAGACCCAGTACTTC
J gene: TRBJ2-5
D gene: -
clone size: -
V gene: TRBV7-2

CDR3 protein: CASSDEGGTYNEQFF
CDR3 DNA: TGTGCCAGCAGTGACGAGGGAGGGACCTACAATGAGCAGTTCTTC
J gene: TRBJ2-1
D gene: TRBD2
clone size: -
V gene: TRBV6-4

CDR3 protein: CASSLNRDRGDEQYF
CDR3 DNA: TGTGCCAGCAGCTTAAACCGGGACAGGGGGGACGAGCAGTACTTC
J gene: TRBJ2-7
D gene: TRBD1
clone size: -
V gene: TRBV7-9

CDR3 protein: CASSQWVNTGELFF
CDR3 DNA: TGTGCCAGCAGCCAATGGGTCAACACCGGGGAGCTGTTTTTT
J gene: TRBJ2-2
D gene: -
clone size: -
V gene: TRBV7-2

CDR3 protein: CASSATRAPYNEQFF
CDR3 DNA: TGTGCCAGCAGCGCCACTAGGGCTCCCTACAATGAGCAGTTCTTC
J gene: TRBJ2-1
D gene: -
clone size: -
V gene: TRBV7-8

CDR3 protein: CASSMGGPAGEKLFF
CDR3 DNA: TGTGCCAGTAGTATGGGAGGGCCAGCTGGTGAAAAACTGTTTTTT
J gene: TRBJ1-4
D gene: -
clone size: -
V gene: TRBV19

CDR3 protein: CASSNYGGNQPQHF
CDR3 DNA: TGTGCCAGCAGCAACTACGGGGGCAATCAGCCCCAGCATTTT
J gene: TRBJ1-5
D gene: -
clone size: -
V gene: TRBV21-1